The entry below gives a single T cell receptor beta chain sequence along with its context. The sample is drawn from a study of blood T cell repertoires in COVID-19. Study-level information: Acute and convalescent COVID-19 samples came from the United States, Italy and Spain. PBMCs, B-cell-depleted T cells, or T cells were the source of the cDNA or gDNA that made up the material.

With V trimmed by 5 bases and J by 4 bases, 7 bases remained unmatched. The CDR3 consists of 14 residues. Germline V CDR1 and CDR2: SGHNT, YENEEA. Two negative PCRs, clearance, or symptom resolution characterized the recovered Cohort 3 donors. Authors' analysis steps: Scientists estimated how many nucleated cells there were by amplifying reference gene primers. The method was immunoSEQ multiplex PCR; TCRdb's version includes in-frame clones alone and lacks a portion of them. That table gives V, J and clone size, and the DNA gave D and trimming. Here the sample spans fewer than 200,000 clones, over 80% being singletons.

The clonotype originates from a woman in her 50s who had recovered from COVID-19. Sequencing input: PBMCs or T cells enriched from blood (not recorded which). J is TRBJ1-1 and V is TRBV11-3, with 7 nucleotides matching TRBD1. CDR3 DNA: TGTGCCAGCAGCCCCTACAGGGGTCGCACTGAAGCTTTCTTT. This translates into CASSPYRGRTEAFF.